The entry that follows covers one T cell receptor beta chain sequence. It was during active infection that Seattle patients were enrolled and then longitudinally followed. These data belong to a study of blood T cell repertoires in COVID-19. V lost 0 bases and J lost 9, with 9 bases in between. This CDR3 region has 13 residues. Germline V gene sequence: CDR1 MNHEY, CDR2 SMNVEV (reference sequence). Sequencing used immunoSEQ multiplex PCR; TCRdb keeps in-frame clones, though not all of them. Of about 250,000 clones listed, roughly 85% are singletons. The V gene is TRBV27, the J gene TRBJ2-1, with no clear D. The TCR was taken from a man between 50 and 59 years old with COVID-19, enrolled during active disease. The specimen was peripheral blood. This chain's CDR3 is CASSLSQHAEQFF. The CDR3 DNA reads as TGTGCCAGCAGTTTATCCCAACATGCTGAGCAGTTCTTC.